This T cell receptor beta chain was recorded in a study of cytomegalovirus exposure and HLA in healthy donors. Findings and limits, study-wide: It was taken for granted in presence/absence analyses that sequencing depth across donors was roughly uniform. Donors belonging to an Asian-associated ancestry cluster reportedly showed fewer N-insertions in productive TCRs than the roughly 670-donor mean, according to what a later analysis found.

Comments on this clone: Its cognate antigen is unknown.

PCR primers comprised 60 Vbeta and 13 Jbeta primers. In the authors' workflow: Among the unique TCR beta chains that a later analysis counted, about 81 million in all, 9.5 million to 11 million were shared. TCRdb's copy holds only in-frame clones and misses some; the assay was immunoSEQ multiplex PCR. From that table come the V and J calls and clone size; the DNA was used to work out D and trimming. The sample comprises 85,000 to 100,000 clones, roughly 78% of which are singletons, and approximately 7.9% rests with the top ten. Germline V CDR1 and CDR2: SGHNT, YYREEE (reference sequence). The CDR3 is 13 amino acids. V was shortened by 0 bases and J by 9 bases, with 10 bases between the two germline ends.

The chain has TRBV5-4 and TRBJ2-1, with D tentatively TRBD1 (6 bases). This TCR came from a man in his thirties or forties in good health and CMV-seronegative. Sequencing input: PBMCs. In nucleotides, the CDR3 is TGTGCCAGCAGCTTGGCCCCAGGGGCTGAGCAGTTCTTC. It specifies CASSLAPGAEQFF.